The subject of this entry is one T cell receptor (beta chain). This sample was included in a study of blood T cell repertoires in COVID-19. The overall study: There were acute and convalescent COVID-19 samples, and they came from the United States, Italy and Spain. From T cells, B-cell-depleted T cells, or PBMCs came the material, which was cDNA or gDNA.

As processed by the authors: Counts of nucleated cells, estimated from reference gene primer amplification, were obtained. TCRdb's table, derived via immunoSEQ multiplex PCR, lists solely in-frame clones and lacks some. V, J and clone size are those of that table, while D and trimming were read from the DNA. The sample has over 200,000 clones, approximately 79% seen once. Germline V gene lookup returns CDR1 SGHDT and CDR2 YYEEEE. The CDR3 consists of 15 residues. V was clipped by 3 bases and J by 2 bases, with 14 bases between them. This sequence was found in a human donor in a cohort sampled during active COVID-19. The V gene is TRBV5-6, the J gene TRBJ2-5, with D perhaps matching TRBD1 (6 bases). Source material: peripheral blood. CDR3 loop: CASSWGQGTQETQYF. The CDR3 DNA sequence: TGTGCCAGCAGCTGGGGACAAGGAACACAAGAGACCCAGTACTTC.